These 3 T cell receptor beta chains were sequenced from one sample in a study of blood T cell repertoires in COVID-19. The repertoire was sequenced with immunoSEQ multiplex PCR; TCRdb's copy has only in-frame clones and lacks some. Among some 78,000 clones listed, roughly 86% were seen once. Sequenced material: peripheral blood. The origin of the receptors is a man between 50 and 59 years old with active or convalescent COVID-19.

This chain joins TRBV30 and TRBJ2-2, with D hard to call. The CDR3 length is 13 residues. Germline CDR1 reads GTSNPN; CDR2 reads SVGIG (reference sequence). The V gene lost 1 base and the J gene lost 1 base, with 4 bases spanning the gap. CDR3 residues: CAWSEQNTGELFF. The CDR3 nucleotides are TGTGCCTGGAGTGAACAGAACACCGGGGAGCTGTTTTTT.

This chain connects TRBV11-2 to TRBJ2-7; 8 bases line up with TRBD2. V was pared by 4 bases and J by 6 bases, with 8 bases of the junction left unmatched. CDR1 is SGHAT and CDR2 is FQNNGV in the germline V gene. The CDR3 is made up of 14 amino acids. The chain's CDR3 is CASSSGREATEQYF. The CDR3 coding sequence is TGTGCCAGCAGCTCCGGGAGGGAGGCTACCGAGCAGTACTTC.

This clone was observed a handful of times. The chain recombines TRBV29-1 with TRBJ1-2; D is perhaps TRBD1 (6 bases). Germline V CDR1 and CDR2: SQVTM, ANQGSEA. The CDR3 loop spans 13 amino acids. Trimming shortened V by 1 base and J by 8 bases, and 14 bases separated the two germline ends. The CDR3 spells CSVEVLRGEGYTF. Here the CDR3 DNA reads TGCAGCGTTGAAGTCCTCAGGGGAGAGGGCTACACCTTC. Based on the CDR3 plus reference TRBV29-1 and TRBJ1-2, the full variable domain is SAVISQKPSRDICQRGTSLTIQCQVDSQVTMMFWYRQQPGQSLTLIATANQGSEATYESGFVIDKFPISRPNLTFSTLTVSNMSPEDSSIYLCSVEVLRGEGYTFGSGTRLTVV.